Listed here is a single T cell receptor (beta chain). Its target is not known. This sample stems from a study of Ad26.COV2.S vaccination and SARS-CoV-2 variants. Study-wide results and limits: Across vaccine and placebo recipients, the breadth of non-spike TCRs was similar. Vaccine recipients posted higher spike-specific TCR breadth than their placebo counterparts.

V was pared by 8 bases and J by 6 bases, with 16 bases between. The CDR3 covers 13 residues. Noted treatment: over 15 received Ad26.COV2.S at low or high dose, single or two shots; roughly five received placebo; per-sample allocation not given. All samples were drawn on day 63, counting from the first vaccine or placebo injection. The individual, an adult aged 18-55 years, was a donor in Boston. Vaccine was an Ad26 vector expressing Wuhan-strain SARS-CoV-2 spike. Sequenced by immunoSEQ multiplex PCR; TCRdb stores in-frame clones only, minus some. The data show fewer than 800,000 clones, approximately 88% seen once.

This TCR was recovered from a person between 18 and 65 years old who received the Ad26.COV2.S COVID-19 vaccine or a placebo. The sample here was peripheral blood, taken in a trial of Ad26.COV2.S vaccine versus placebo. The rearrangement uses TRBV12-3 or TRBV12-4 and TRBJ2-5, with D possibly being TRBD2 (6 bases). DNA for the CDR3: TGTGCCAGCTACTTATGGGGGGAAAAGACCCAGTACTTC. This sequence encodes CASYLWGEKTQYF.